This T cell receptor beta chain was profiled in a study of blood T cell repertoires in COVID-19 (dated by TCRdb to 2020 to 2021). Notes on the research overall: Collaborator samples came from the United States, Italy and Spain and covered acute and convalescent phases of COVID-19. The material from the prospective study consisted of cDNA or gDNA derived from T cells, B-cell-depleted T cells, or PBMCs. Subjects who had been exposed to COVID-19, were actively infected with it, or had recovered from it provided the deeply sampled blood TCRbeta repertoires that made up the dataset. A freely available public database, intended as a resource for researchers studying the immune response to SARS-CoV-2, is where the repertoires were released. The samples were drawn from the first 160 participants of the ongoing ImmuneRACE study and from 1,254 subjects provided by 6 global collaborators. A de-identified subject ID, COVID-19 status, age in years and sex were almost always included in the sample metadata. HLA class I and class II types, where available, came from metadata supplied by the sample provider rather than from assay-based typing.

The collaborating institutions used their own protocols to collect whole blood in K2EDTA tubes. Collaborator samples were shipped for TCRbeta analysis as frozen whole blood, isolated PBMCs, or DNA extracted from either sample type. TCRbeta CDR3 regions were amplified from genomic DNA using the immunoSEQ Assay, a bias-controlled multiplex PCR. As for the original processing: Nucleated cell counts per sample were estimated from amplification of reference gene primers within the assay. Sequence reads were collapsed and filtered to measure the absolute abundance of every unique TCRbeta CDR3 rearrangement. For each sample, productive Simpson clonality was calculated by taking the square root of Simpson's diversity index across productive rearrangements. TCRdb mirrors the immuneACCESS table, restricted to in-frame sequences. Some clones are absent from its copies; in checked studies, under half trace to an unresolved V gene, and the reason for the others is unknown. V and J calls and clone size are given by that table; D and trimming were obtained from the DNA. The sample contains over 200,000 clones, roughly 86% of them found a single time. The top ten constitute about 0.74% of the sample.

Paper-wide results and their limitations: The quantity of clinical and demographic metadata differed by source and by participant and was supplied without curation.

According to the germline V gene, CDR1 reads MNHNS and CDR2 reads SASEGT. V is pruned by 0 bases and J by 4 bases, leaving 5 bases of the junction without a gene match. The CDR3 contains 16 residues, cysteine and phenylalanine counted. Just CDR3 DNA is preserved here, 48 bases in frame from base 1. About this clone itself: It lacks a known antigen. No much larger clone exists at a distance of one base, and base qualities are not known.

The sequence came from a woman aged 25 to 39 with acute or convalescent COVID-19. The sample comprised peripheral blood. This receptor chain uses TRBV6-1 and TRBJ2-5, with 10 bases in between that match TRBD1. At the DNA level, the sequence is TGTGCCAGCAGTGAAGCTGGACAGGGGGGTGCAGAGACCCAGTACTTC. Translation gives CASSEAGQGGAETQYF.